The rows below give T cell receptor beta chains drawn from one sample of a study of cytomegalovirus exposure and HLA in healthy donors. Generated by immunoSEQ multiplex PCR, the TCRdb table keeps only in-frame clones and is missing some. Here the sample spans 180,000 or so clones, roughly 86% being singletons. Sequenced material: PBMCs. Receptors originate from a man between 25 and 39 years old in good health and CMV-seropositive. Each CDR3 is given with its conserved first and last residue. Fields, in order: clone size, J gene, V gene, D gene, CDR3 protein, CDR3 DNA. The D gene is left open where the match is weak. Where a row states a size, it is once, few, many or the class of an expanded clone; other rows omit it.

NA,TRBJ2-7,TRBV13,NA,CASSQGPYEQYF,TGTGCCAGCAGTCAGGGGCCCTACGAGCAGTACTTC
NA,TRBJ2-7,TRBV5-1,TRBD1,CASSLEGTGVDEQYF,TGCGCCAGCAGCTTGGAAGGGACAGGGGTCGACGAGCAGTACTTC
NA,TRBJ2-7,TRBV6-5,NA,CASSYSNGVSYEQYF,TGTGCCAGCAGTTACTCGAATGGGGTTTCCTACGAGCAGTACTTC
NA,TRBJ2-5,TRBV6-5,NA,CASSYSGPGETQYF,TGTGCCAGCAGTTACTCAGGACCCGGGGAGACCCAGTACTTC
many,TRBJ1-2,TRBV4-2,TRBD1,CASSQDRGLVAGYTF,TGTGCCAGCAGCCAAGACAGGGGGCTTGTGGCTGGCTACACCTTC
NA,TRBJ1-2,TRBV4-1,NA,CASSHPPGKRGYTF,TGCGCCAGCAGCCATCCTCCGGGGAAACGGGGCTACACCTTC
NA,TRBJ1-5,TRBV9,TRBD1,CASSETGSAPQHF,TGTGCCAGCAGCGAGACAGGGTCGGCCCCCCAGCATTTT
once,TRBJ2-7,TRBV11-3,NA,CASSLYSHYEQYF,TGTGCCAGCAGCTTGTACAGTCACTACGAGCAGTACTTC
NA,TRBJ2-1,TRBV7-3,NA,CASSLDGYNEQFF,TGTGCCAGCAGCCTCGACGGCTACAATGAGCAGTTCTTC
few,TRBJ1-1,TRBV6-6,TRBD1,CASSWNDRGGEAFF,TGTGCCAGCAGTTGGAATGACAGGGGTGGGGAAGCTTTCTTT
NA,TRBJ2-7,TRBV5-6,NA,CASSLGGGPLYEQYF,TGTGCCAGCAGCTTGGGTGGGGGACCCCTCTACGAGCAGTACTTC
NA,TRBJ1-2,TRBV5-1,NA,CASSLLIGQTYGYTF,TGCGCCAGCAGCTTACTAATAGGACAGACCTATGGCTACACCTTC
NA,TRBJ2-2,TRBV7-3,NA,CASSSSVVAGELFF,TGTGCCAGCAGCTCGAGCGTGGTGGCCGGGGAGCTGTTTTTT
NA,TRBJ2-1,TRBV19,NA,CASGYLSSYNEQFF,TGTGCCAGTGGTTACTTAAGCTCCTACAATGAGCAGTTCTTC
once,TRBJ2-5,TRBV6-5,NA,CASGIRAPLETQYF,TGTGCCAGCGGGATAAGAGCCCCGTTGGAGACCCAGTACTTC
NA,TRBJ2-7,TRBV19,TRBD1,CASSTGQGTGQYF,TGTGCCAGTAGTACTGGACAGGGGACGGGGCAGTACTTC
NA,TRBJ2-3,TRBV20-1,NA,CSARDGRAQYF,TGCAGTGCTAGAGATGGCCGAGCGCAGTATTTT
NA,TRBJ2-7,TRBV20-1,NA,CSASRGHEQYF,TGCAGTGCTTCCCGTGGTCACGAGCAGTACTTC
once,TRBJ1-5,TRBV27,TRBD1,CASSGTGTQPQHF,TGTGCCAGCTCCGGGACAGGGACTCAGCCCCAGCATTTT
NA,TRBJ2-1,TRBV6-5,NA,CASSWRGGSYNEQFF,TGTGCCAGCAGTTGGAGGGGGGGGTCCTACAATGAGCAGTTCTTC
NA,TRBJ1-1,TRBV15,NA,CATSSLPSGWNTEAFF,TGTGCCACCAGCAGTCTCCCCTCGGGATGGAACACTGAAGCTTTCTTT
NA,TRBJ1-2,TRBV7-2,NA,CASSSWSGAGAHYGYTF,TGTGCCAGCAGCTCTTGGAGCGGAGCGGGGGCTCACTATGGCTACACCTTC
NA,TRBJ1-2,TRBV9,TRBD1,CASSGPGQNYGYTF,TGTGCCAGCAGCGGTCCGGGACAGAACTATGGCTACACCTTC
NA,TRBJ2-5,TRBV28,NA,CASSSRVRDQETQYF,TGTGCCAGCAGTTCAAGGGTCCGGGACCAAGAGACCCAGTACTTC
NA,TRBJ1-1,TRBV4-1,TRBD1,CASRSQGSLTEAFF,TGCGCCAGCAGATCACAGGGGTCTTTGACTGAAGCTTTCTTT
NA,TRBJ1-1,TRBV12-5,NA,CASVLERWNTEAFF,TGTGCTAGTGTGCTAGAACGATGGAACACTGAAGCTTTCTTT
NA,TRBJ2-3,TRBV6-1,NA,CASSEQDSTDTQYF,TGTGCCAGCAGTGAACAGGACAGCACAGATACGCAGTATTTT
NA,TRBJ1-1,TRBV9,TRBD1,CASSRQGAKTEAFF,TGTGCCAGCAGTCGACAGGGAGCGAAAACTGAAGCTTTCTTT
NA,TRBJ2-7,TRBV5-6,TRBD1,CASSPRLGTAYEQYF,TGTGCCAGCAGCCCTAGGCTCGGGACAGCCTACGAGCAGTACTTC
NA,TRBJ1-1,TRBV14,TRBD1,CASSLLPRQGTSGVSTEAFF,TGTGCCAGCAGCCTTCTCCCGAGACAGGGGACCAGCGGAGTGAGCACTGAAGCTTTCTTT
NA,TRBJ1-2,TRBV7-9,NA,CASSSQGYGYTF,TGTGCCAGCAGCTCCCAGGGATATGGCTACACCTTC
NA,TRBJ2-1,TRBV19,NA,CASSPRTGTIDNEQFF,TGTGCCAGTAGTCCCAGAACCGGGACAATTGACAATGAGCAGTTCTTC
NA,TRBJ2-3,TRBV4-3,TRBD2,CASSQRGGSTDTQYF,TGCGCCAGCAGCCAGCGGGGGGGCAGCACAGATACGCAGTATTTT
NA,TRBJ2-6,TRBV28,NA,CASSFRGSGANVLTF,TGTGCCAGCAGTTTCCGGGGGTCTGGGGCCAACGTCCTGACTTTC
NA,TRBJ1-4,TRBV30,NA,CAWSGAQSQGNEKLFF,TGTGCCTGGAGCGGGGCCCAATCACAGGGAAATGAAAAACTGTTTTTT
NA,TRBJ1-3,TRBV4-1,NA,CASSQENTSGNTIYF,TGCGCCAGCAGCCAAGAAAATACGTCTGGAAACACCATATATTTT
NA,TRBJ2-1,TRBV11-2,NA,CASSFGEGYSNEQFF,TGTGCCAGCAGCTTCGGTGAGGGTTACAGCAACGAGCAGTTCTTC
NA,TRBJ1-4,TRBV7-6,NA,CASSSTRNEKLFF,TGTGCCAGCAGCTCCACAAGGAATGAAAAACTGTTTTTT
NA,TRBJ1-5,TRBV6-5,TRBD1,CASSSFPGTDNQPQHF,TGTGCCAGCAGTTCCTTCCCCGGGACAGACAATCAGCCCCAGCATTTT
NA,TRBJ2-4,TRBV6-5,NA,CASSQTEKNIQYF,TGTGCCAGCAGTCAGACAGAGAAAAACATTCAGTACTTC
NA,TRBJ2-5,TRBV9,NA,CASSAPDIDQETQYF,TGTGCCAGCAGCGCCCCGGACATAGACCAAGAGACCCAGTACTTC
NA,TRBJ2-2,TRBV27,NA,CASSWNTGELFF,TGTGCCAGCAGTTGGAACACCGGGGAGCTGTTTTTT
few,TRBJ2-6,TRBV7-2,TRBD1,CASSSRGQSSGANVLTF,TGTGCCAGCAGCTCGAGGGGACAGAGCTCTGGGGCCAACGTCCTGACTTTC
NA,TRBJ2-7,TRBV2,NA,CASSEGAGRGYEQYF,TGTGCCAGCAGTGAAGGGGCAGGCCGGGGCTACGAGCAGTACTTC
NA,TRBJ2-5,TRBV5-1,NA,CASSIVNTPGETQYF,TGCGCCAGCAGTATCGTAAACACTCCAGGGGAGACCCAGTACTTC
NA,TRBJ2-1,TRBV7-9,NA,CASSLGNDNEQFF,TGTGCCAGCAGCTTAGGCAACGACAATGAGCAGTTCTTC
NA,TRBJ1-3,TRBV29-1,NA,CSVEGVRGNSGNTIYF,TGCAGCGTTGAGGGGGTTCGGGGTAACTCTGGAAACACCATATATTTT
NA,TRBJ2-5,TRBV9,NA,CASSTRVEETQYF,TGTGCCAGCAGCACCCGAGTTGAAGAGACCCAGTACTTC
NA,TRBJ1-6,TRBV30,NA,CAWSVRDASPLHF,TGTGCCTGGAGTGTACGGGACGCTTCACCCCTCCACTTT
NA,TRBJ2-2,TRBV7-2,NA,CAEGIWGLTGELFF,TGTGCCGAAGGAATATGGGGTTTGACCGGGGAGCTGTTTTTT
NA,TRBJ2-1,TRBV27,NA,CASSLKGPFGLAYNEQFF,TGTGCCAGCAGTTTAAAGGGCCCGTTCGGTTTGGCCTACAATGAGCAGTTCTTC
NA,TRBJ2-1,TRBV7-2,TRBD2,CASRNSGGANEQFF,TGTGCCAGCAGAAATAGCGGGGGGGCGAATGAGCAGTTCTTC
once,TRBJ2-3,TRBV4-1,NA,CASLSSREKGNTQYF,TGCGCCAGCCTCAGTAGCCGGGAAAAGGGAAATACGCAGTATTTT
NA,TRBJ2-5,TRBV11-1,TRBD1,CASSYGQGDQETQYF,TGTGCCAGCAGCTACGGACAGGGGGACCAAGAGACCCAGTACTTC